Listed below are T cell receptor beta chains from one sample, sequenced in a study of blood T cell repertoires in COVID-19. Repertoires were generated with immunoSEQ multiplex PCR, while TCRdb's copy carries only in-frame clones and drops some. Among 150,000 to 200,000 clones, approximately 87% were seen once, and the ten largest hold less than 8%. The source material was PBMCs or T cells enriched from blood (not recorded which). Every receptor here comes from a woman between 45 and 65 years old who had recovered from COVID-19. Each CDR3 is given with its conserved first and last residue. The order of the fields is clone size, D gene, V gene, J gene, CDR3 DNA, CDR3 protein. D genes are given only for firm matches. Rows give clone size only sometimes, using once, few, many, or a class for an expanded clone.

>once|TRBD2|TRBV19|TRBJ2-2
TGTGCCAGTAGTAGAGCTAGCGGGGGGGCGGACACCGGGGAGCTGTTTTTT
CASSRASGGADTGELFF
>once|TRBD1|TRBV13|TRBJ2-7
TGTGCCAGCAGCTCTCCTGGGACAGGGAATACATACGAGCAGTACTTC
CASSSPGTGNTYEQYF
>-|TRBD1|TRBV28|TRBJ2-7
TGTGCCAGCAGTTCATACAGGGGAAGCTACGAGCAGTACTTC
CASSSYRGSYEQYF
>-|-|TRBV2|TRBJ2-3
TGTGCCAGTGAGAGAGCGGGCTACACAGATACGCAGTATTTT
CASERAGYTDTQYF
>-|TRBD2|TRBV15|TRBJ2-7
TGTGCCACCAGCAGGGCAACTAGCGGGGGGTACGAGCAGTACTTC
CATSRATSGGYEQYF
>-|-|TRBV12-3/TRBV12-4|TRBJ2-3
TGTGCCAGCGAACTACCTCGGGTAGATACGCAGTATTTT
CASELPRVDTQYF
>-|TRBD1|TRBV2|TRBJ1-1
TGTGCCAGCAGTGGAGGACAGGGAGTCTCTTTCTTT
CASSGGQGVSFF
>-|-|TRBV19|TRBJ1-3
TGTGCCAGTAGAGGTTTGGAGGAGGCAAACACCATATATTTT
CASRGLEEANTIYF
>-|-|TRBV19|TRBJ1-2
TGTGCCAGTAGTATGCCACGGTATGGCTACACCTTC
CASSMPRYGYTF
>-|TRBD1|TRBV7-9|TRBJ1-1
TGTGCCAGCAGCGCACTGACAGGGGGTGAAGCTTTCTTT
CASSALTGGEAFF
>-|-|TRBV7-2|TRBJ2-7
TGTGCCAGCAGCTCCCAGGTTTACGAGCAGTACTTC
CASSSQVYEQYF
>few|-|TRBV7-9|TRBJ1-1
TGTGCCAGCAGCTCGGACATCCACACTGAAGCTTTCTTT
CASSSDIHTEAFF
>-|-|TRBV6-5|TRBJ1-1
TGTGCCAGCAGTTCACAGGGTTTTTATGAAGCTTTCTTT
CASSSQGFYEAFF
>once|-|TRBV19|TRBJ1-6
TGTGCCAGTAACGTACAGGGAACGAATTCACCCCTCCACTTT
CASNVQGTNSPLHF
>-|TRBD1|TRBV6-5|TRBJ1-1
TGTGCCAGCAGCAAGACCCAGGGGGCAGGGATCTTT
CASSKTQGAGIF
>-|-|TRBV13|TRBJ2-3
TGTGCCAGCAGCTCCAACACAGATACGCAGTATTTT
CASSSNTDTQYF
>-|-|TRBV9|TRBJ1-4
TGTGCCAGCAGCGTAGGCAATTCAGGGAAAAATGAAAAACTGTTTTTT
CASSVGNSGKNEKLFF
>-|-|TRBV5-4|TRBJ2-3
TGTGCCAGCAGCTCCAGGGGTTCGACAGATACGCAGTATTTT
CASSSRGSTDTQYF
>-|TRBD1|TRBV19|TRBJ1-2
TGTGCCAGTAGGGCCGGACAGGGGTCGGCCTATGGCTACACCTTC
CASRAGQGSAYGYTF
>-|-|TRBV19|TRBJ1-2
TGTGCCAGTAGTGATACAGGGCTCGGCTACACCTTC
CASSDTGLGYTF
>once|-|TRBV6-2/TRBV6-3|TRBJ1-5
TGTGCCAGCAGTTACTCGAGGGCCGTTGGGGGCAATCAGCCCCAGCATTTT
CASSYSRAVGGNQPQHF
>-|-|TRBV3-1/TRBV3-2|TRBJ1-1
TGTGCCAGCAGCGCAACCCAGGCCAACACTGAAGCTTTCTTT
CASSATQANTEAFF
>-|-|TRBV6-5|TRBJ2-3
TGTGCCAGCATCGGCAGGGGCACAGATACGCAGTATTTT
CASIGRGTDTQYF
>-|TRBD1|TRBV12-5|TRBJ2-3
TGTGCTAGTGGTTCGCCCCTAGGACAGGGGGTGGATGCAGATACGCAGTATTTT
CASGSPLGQGVDADTQYF
>-|TRBD1|TRBV27|TRBJ1-5
TGTGCCAGCAGTAGGGACAGGGGAGGGTCGGATCAGCCCCAGCATTTT
CASSRDRGGSDQPQHF
>-|-|TRBV7-9|TRBJ1-4
TGTGCCAGCAGCCTTGCAGGAAGTGAAAAACTGTTTTTT
CASSLAGSEKLFF
>-|-|TRBV7-2|TRBJ2-5
TGTGCCAGCAGCTTCGGGGTCGCCCAAGAGACCCAGTACTTC
CASSFGVAQETQYF
>-|-|TRBV2|TRBJ1-5
TGTGCCAGCAGTCGGGAGGTTAATCAGCCCCAGCATTTT
CASSREVNQPQHF
>-|TRBD1|TRBV6-6|TRBJ1-6
TGTGCCAGCAGTTTACAGGGGGCAACTTCACCCCTCCACTTT
CASSLQGATSPLHF
>-|-|TRBV7-2|TRBJ2-7
TGTGCCAGCAGCTTAGGCGGGGGCCTGAACGAGCAGTACTTC
CASSLGGGLNEQYF